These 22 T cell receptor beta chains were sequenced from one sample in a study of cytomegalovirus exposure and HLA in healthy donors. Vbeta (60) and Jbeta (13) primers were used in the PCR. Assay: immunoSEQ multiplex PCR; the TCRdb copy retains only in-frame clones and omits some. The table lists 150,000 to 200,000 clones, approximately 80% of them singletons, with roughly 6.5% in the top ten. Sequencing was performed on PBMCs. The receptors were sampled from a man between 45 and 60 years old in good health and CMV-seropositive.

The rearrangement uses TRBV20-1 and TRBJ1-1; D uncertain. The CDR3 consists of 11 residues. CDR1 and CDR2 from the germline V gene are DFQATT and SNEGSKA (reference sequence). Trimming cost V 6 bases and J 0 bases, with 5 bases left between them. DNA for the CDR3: TGCAGTGCGAGGATGAACACTGAAGCTTTCTTT. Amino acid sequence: CSARMNTEAFF.

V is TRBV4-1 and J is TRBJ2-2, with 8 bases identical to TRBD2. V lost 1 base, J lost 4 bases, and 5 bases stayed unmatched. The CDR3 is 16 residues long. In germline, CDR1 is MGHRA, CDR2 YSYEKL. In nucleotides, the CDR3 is TGCGCCAGCAGCCAAGTAAGCGGGAGTGGCACCGGGGAGCTGTTTTTT. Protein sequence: CASSQVSGSGTGELFF.

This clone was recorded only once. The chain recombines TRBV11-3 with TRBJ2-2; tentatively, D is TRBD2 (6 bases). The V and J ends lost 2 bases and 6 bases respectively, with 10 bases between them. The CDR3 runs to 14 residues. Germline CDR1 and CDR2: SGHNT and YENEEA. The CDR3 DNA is TGTGCCAGCAGCTTATACGCTAGCGCCGGGGAGCTGTTTTTT. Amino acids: CASSLYASAGELFF.

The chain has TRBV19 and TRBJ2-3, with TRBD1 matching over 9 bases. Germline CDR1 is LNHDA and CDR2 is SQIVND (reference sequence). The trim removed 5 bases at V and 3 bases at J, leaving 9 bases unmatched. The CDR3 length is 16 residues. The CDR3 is CASSFQQGAGTDTQYF. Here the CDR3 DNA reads TGTGCCAGTAGTTTCCAACAGGGGGCAGGGACAGATACGCAGTATTTT.

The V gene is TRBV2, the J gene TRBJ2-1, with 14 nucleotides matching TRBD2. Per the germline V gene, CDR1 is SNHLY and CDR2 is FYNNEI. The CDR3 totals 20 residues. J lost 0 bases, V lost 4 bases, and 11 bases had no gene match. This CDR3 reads CASSGSTSGRVVSSYNEQFF. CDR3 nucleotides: TGTGCCAGCAGTGGGTCGACTAGCGGGAGGGTAGTGAGCTCCTACAATGAGCAGTTCTTC.

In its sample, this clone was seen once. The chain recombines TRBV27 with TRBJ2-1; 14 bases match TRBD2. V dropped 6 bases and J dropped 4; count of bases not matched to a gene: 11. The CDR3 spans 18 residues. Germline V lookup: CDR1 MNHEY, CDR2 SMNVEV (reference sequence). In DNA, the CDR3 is TGTGCCAGCAGCCGCGGGACTAGCGGGAGTTTGACGTACAATGAGCAGTTCTTC. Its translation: CASSRGTSGSLTYNEQFF.

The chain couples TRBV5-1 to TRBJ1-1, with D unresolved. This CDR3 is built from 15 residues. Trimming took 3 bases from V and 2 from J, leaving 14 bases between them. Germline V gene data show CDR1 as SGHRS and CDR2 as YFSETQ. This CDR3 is CASSSRGGVNTEAFF. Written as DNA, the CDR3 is TGCGCCAGCAGCTCCCGGGGAGGAGTCAACACTGAAGCTTTCTTT. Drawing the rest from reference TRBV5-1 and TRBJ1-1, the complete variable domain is KAGVTQTPRYLIKTRGQQVTLSCSPISGHRSVSWYQQTPGQGLQFLFEYFSETQRNKGNFPGRFSGRQFSNSRSEMNVSTLELGDSALYLCASSSRGGVNTEAFFGQGTRLTVV.

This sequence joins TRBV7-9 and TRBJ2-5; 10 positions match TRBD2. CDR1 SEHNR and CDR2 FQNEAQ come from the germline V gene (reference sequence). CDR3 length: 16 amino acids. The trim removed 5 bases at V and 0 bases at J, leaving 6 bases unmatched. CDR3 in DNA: TGTGCCAGCAGCAGAAATAGCGGGGGGAACCAAGAGACCCAGTACTTC. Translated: CASSRNSGGNQETQYF.

The CDR3 region has the DNA TGCGCCAGCAGCCGGAGTGGACAGATGAGCTCTGGAAACACCATATATTTT. Protein sequence: CASSRSGQMSSGNTIYF. V gene TRBV4-1 combines with J gene TRBJ1-3; D perhaps matches TRBD1 (6 bases). The V gene's germline CDR1 is MGHRA and CDR2 YSYEKL. The CDR3 length is 17 residues. The V end was cut by 4 bases, the J end by 0 bases, with 16 bases between.

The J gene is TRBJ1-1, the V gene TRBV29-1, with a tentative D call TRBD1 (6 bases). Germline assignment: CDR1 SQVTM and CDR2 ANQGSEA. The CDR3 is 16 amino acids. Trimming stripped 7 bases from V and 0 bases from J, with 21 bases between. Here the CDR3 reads CSARVNRDLMNTEAFF. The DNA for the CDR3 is TGCAGCGCCCGCGTTAACAGGGATTTAATGAACACTGAAGCTTTCTTT.

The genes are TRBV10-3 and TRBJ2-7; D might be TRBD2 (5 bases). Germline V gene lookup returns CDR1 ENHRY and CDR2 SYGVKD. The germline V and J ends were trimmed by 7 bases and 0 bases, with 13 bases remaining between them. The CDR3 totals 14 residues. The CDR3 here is CAINRTPSSYEQYV. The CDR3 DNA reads TGTGCCATCAACCGGACTCCAAGCTCCTACGAGCAGTACGTC.

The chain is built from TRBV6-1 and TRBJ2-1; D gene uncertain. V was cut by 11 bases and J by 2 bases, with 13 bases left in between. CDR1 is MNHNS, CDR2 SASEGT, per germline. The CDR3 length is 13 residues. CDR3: CAYAALTYNEQFF. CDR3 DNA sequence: TGTGCCTACGCAGCGCTGACCTACAATGAGCAGTTCTTC.

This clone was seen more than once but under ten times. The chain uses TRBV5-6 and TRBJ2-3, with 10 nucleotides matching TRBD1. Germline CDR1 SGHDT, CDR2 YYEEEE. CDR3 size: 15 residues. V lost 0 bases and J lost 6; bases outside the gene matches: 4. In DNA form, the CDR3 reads TGTGCCAGCAGCTTGGGGGGACAGGGGACTGATACGCAGTATTTT. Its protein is CASSLGGQGTDTQYF.

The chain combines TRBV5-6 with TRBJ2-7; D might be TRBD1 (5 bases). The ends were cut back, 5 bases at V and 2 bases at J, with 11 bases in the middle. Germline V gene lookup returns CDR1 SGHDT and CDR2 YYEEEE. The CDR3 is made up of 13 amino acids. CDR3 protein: CASSHVGPYEQYV. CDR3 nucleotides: TGTGCCAGCAGTCATGTGGGGCCCTACGAGCAGTACGTC.

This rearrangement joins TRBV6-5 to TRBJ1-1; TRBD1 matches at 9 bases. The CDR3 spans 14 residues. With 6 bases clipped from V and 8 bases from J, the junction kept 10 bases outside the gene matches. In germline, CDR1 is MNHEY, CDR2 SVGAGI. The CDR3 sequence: CASSRNRGRGEAFF. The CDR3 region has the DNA TGTGCCAGCAGCCGAAACAGGGGGCGGGGGGAAGCTTTCTTT.

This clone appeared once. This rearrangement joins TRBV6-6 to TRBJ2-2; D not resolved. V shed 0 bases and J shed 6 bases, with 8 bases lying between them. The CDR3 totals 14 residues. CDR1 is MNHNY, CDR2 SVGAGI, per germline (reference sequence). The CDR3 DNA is TGTGCCAGCAGTTACTCTGAGCTTCCCGGGGAGCTGTTTTTT. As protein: CASSYSELPGELFF.

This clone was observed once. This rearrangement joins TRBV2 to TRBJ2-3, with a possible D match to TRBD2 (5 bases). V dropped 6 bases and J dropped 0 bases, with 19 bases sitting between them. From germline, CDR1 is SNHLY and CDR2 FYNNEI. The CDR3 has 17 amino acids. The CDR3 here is CASRMPDGRGSTDTQYF. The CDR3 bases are TGTGCCAGCAGGATGCCGGATGGAAGAGGGAGCACAGATACGCAGTATTTT.

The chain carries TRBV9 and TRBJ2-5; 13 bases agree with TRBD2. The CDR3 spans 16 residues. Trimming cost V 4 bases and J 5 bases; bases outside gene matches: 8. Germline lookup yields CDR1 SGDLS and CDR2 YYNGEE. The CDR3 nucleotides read TGTGCCAGCAGCCCTGGACTAGCGGGGGAGGGGGAGACCCAGTACTTC. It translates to CASSPGLAGEGETQYF.

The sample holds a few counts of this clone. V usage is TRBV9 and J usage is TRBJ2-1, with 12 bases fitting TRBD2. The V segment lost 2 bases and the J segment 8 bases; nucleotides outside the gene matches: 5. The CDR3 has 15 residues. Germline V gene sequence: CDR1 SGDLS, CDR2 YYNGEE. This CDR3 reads CASSVQGLAGDEQFF. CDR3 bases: TGTGCCAGCAGCGTGCAGGGACTAGCGGGCGATGAGCAGTTCTTC.

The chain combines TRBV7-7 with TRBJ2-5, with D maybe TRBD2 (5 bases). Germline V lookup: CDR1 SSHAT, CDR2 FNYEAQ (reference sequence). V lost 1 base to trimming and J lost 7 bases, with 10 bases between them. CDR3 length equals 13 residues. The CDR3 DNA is TGTGCCAGCAGCTTAGGAAACAGCGGGACCCAGTACTTC. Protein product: CASSLGNSGTQYF.

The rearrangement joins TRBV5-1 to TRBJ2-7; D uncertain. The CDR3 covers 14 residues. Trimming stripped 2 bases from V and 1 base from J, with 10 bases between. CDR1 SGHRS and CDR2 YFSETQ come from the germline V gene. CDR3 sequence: CASSLGGRSYEQYF. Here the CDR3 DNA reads TGCGCCAGCAGCTTAGGCGGCAGATCCTACGAGCAGTACTTC.

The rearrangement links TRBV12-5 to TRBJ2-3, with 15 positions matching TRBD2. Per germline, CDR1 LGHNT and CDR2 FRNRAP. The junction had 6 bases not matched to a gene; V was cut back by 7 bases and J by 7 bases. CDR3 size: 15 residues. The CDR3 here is CASARTSGGENTQYF. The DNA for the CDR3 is TGTGCTAGTGCCCGGACTAGCGGGGGGGAAAATACGCAGTATTTT. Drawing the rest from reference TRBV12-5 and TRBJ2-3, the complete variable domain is DARVTQTPRHKVTEMGQEVTMRCQPILGHNTVFWYRQTMMQGLELLAYFRNRAPLDDSGMPKDRFSAEMPDATLATLKIQPSEPRDSAVYFCASARTSGGENTQYFGPGTRLTVL.